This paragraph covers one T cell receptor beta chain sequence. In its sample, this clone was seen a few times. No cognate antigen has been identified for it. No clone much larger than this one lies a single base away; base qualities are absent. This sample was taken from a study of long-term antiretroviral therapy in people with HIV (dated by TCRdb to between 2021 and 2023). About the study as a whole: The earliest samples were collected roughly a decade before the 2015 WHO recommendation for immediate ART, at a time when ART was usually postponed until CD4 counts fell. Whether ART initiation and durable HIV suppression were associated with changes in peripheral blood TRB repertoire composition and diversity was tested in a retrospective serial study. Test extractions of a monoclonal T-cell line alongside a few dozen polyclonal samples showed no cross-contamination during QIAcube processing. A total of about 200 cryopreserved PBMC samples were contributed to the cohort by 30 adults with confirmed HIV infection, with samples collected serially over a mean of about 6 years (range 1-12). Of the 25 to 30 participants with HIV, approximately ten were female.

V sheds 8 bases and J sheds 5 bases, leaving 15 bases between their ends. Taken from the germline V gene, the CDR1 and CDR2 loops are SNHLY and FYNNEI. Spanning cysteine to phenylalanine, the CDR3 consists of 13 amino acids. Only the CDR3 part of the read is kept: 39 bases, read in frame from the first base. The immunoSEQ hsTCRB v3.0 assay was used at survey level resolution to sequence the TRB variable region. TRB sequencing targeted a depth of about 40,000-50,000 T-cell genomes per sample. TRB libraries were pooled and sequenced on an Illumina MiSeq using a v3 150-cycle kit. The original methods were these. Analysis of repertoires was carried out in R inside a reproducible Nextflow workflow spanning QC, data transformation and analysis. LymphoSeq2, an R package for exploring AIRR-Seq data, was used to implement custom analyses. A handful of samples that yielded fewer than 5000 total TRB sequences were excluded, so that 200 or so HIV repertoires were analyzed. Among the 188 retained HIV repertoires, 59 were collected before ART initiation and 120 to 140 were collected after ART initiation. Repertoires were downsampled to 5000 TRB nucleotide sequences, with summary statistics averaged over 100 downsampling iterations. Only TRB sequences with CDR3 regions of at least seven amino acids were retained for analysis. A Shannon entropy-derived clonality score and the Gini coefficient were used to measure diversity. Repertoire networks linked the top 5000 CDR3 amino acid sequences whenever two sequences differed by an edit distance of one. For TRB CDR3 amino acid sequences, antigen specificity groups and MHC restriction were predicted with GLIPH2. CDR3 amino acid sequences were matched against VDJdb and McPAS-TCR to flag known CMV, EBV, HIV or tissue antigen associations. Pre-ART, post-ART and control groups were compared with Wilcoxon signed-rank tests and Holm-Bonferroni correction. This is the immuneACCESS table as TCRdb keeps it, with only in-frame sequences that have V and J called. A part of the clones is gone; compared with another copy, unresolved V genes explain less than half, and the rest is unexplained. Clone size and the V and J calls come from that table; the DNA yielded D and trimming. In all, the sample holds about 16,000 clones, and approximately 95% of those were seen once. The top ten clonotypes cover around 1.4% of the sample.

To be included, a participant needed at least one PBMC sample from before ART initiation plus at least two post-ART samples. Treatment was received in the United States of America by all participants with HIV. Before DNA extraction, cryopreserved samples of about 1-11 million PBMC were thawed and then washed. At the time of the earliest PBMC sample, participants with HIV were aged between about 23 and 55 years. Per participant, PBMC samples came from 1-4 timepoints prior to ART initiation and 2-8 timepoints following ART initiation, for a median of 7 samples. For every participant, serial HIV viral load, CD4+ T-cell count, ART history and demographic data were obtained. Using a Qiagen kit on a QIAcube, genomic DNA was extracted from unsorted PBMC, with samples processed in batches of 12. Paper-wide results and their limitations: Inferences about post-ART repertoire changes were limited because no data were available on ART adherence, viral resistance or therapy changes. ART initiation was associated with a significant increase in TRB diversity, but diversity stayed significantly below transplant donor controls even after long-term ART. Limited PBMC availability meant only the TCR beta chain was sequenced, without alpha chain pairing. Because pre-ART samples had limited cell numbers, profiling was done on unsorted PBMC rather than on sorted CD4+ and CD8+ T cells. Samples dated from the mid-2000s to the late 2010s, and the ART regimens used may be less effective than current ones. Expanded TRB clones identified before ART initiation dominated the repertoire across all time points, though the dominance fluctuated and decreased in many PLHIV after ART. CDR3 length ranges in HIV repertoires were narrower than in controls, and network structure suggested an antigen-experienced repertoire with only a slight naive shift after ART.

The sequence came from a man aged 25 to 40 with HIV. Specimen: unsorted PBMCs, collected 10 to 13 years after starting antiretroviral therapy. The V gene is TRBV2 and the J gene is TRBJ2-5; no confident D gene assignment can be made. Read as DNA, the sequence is TGTGCCAGCTCTCAGGTTGACGCGGAGACCCAGTACTTC. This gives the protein CASSQVDAETQYF.